This TCR beta chain was recovered during a study of blood T cell repertoires in COVID-19. Looking at the study overall: Samples taken during acute and convalescent COVID-19 were collected in the United States, Italy and Spain. PBMCs, B-cell-depleted T cells, or T cells provided the cDNA or gDNA that made up the material.

One Seattle source followed patients from active infection through their disease course. In the authors' workflow: Estimation of nucleated cell counts was performed using reference gene primer amplification. This table comes from immunoSEQ multiplex PCR, and its TCRdb copy is limited to in-frame clones, with some not included. V and J calls and clone size come straight from that table; D and trimming were deduced from the DNA. The sample holds approximately 460,000 clones; roughly nine tenths are singletons and the top ten take 0.75% to 0.9%. Trimming removed 5 bases at V and 3 bases at J, with 11 bases between. The CDR3 consists of 13 residues. From germline, CDR1 is SGHAT and CDR2 FQNNGV.

The source of this sequence is a man between 18 and 29 years old with COVID-19, enrolled during active disease. The sequenced material came from peripheral blood. This sequence joins TRBV11-2 and TRBJ2-7, with D possibly TRBD2 on 6 matching bases. The CDR3 DNA is TGTGCCAGCAGCCGGGGGACTTACTACGAGCAGTACTTC. It specifies CASSRGTYYEQYF. Full variable domain (missing parts from reference TRBV11-2 and TRBJ2-7): EAGVAQSPRYKIIEKRQSVAFWCNPISGHATLYWYQQILGQGPKLLIQFQNNGVVDDSQLPKDRFSAERLKGVDSTLKIQPAKLEDSAVYLCASSRGTYYEQYFGPGTRLTVT.